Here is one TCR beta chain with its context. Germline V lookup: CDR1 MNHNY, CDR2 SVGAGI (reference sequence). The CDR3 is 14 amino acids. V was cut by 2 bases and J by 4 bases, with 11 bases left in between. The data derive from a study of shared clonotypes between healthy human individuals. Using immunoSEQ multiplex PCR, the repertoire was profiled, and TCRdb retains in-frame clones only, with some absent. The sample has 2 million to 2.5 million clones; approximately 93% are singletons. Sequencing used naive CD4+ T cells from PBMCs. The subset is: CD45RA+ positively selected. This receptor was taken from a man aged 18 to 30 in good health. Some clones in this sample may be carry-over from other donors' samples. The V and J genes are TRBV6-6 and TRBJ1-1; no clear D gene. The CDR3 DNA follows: TGTGCCAGCAGTTACGTCCCCTTGGGCACTGAAGCTTTCTTT. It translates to CASSYVPLGTEAFF.